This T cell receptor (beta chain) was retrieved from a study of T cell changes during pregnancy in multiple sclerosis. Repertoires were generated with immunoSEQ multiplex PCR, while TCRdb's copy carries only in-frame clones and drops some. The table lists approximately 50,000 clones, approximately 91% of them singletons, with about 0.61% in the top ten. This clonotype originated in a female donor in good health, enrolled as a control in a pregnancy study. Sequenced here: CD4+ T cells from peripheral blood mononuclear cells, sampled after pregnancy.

The CDR3 DNA sequence: TGCAGCGTTGATTCTGGGACAGGGCTTGAAGCTTTCTTT. As protein: CSVDSGTGLEAFF. The chain joins TRBV29-1 to TRBJ1-1; 9 bases fit TRBD1. This CDR3 has 13 amino acids. Trimming took 3 bases from V and 7 from J; bases not matched to a gene: 6. Germline CDR1 SQVTM, CDR2 ANQGSEA.